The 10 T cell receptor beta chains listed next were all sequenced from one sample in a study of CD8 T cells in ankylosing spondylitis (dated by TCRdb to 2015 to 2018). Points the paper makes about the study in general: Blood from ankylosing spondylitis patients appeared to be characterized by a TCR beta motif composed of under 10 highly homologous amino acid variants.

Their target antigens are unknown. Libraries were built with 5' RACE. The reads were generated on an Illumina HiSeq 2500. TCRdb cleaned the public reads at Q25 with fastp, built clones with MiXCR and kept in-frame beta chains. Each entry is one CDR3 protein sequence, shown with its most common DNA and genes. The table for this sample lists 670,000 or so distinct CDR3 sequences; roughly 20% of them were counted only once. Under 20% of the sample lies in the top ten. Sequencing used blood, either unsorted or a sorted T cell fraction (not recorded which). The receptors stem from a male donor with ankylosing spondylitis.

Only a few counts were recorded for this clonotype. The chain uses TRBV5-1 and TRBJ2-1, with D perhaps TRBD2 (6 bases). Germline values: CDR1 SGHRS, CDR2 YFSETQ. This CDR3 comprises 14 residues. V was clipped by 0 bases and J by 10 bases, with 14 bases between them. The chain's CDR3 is CASSLETSRGEQFF. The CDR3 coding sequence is TGCGCCAGCAGCTTGGAGACTAGTCGAGGGGAGCAGTTCTTC.

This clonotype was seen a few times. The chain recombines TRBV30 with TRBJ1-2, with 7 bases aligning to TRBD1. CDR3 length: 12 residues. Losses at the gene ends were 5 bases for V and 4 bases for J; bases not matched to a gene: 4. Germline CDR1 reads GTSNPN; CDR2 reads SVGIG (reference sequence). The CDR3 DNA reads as TGTGCCTGGGGCAGGGGGGCCTATGGCTACACCTTC. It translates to CAWGRGAYGYTF.

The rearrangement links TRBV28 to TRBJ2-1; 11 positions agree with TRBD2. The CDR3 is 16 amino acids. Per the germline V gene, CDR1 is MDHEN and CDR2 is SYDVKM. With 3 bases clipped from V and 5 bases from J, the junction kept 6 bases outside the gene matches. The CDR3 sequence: CASSFAVTSGNNEQFF. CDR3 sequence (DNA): TGTGCCAGCAGTTTTGCGGTGACTAGCGGGAACAATGAGCAGTTCTTC.

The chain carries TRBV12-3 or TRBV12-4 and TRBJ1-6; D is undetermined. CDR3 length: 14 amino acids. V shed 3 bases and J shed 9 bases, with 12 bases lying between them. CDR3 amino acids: CASSFRAVFSPLHF. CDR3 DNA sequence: TGTGCCAGCAGTTTTAGGGCAGTCTTTTCACCCCTCCACTTT.

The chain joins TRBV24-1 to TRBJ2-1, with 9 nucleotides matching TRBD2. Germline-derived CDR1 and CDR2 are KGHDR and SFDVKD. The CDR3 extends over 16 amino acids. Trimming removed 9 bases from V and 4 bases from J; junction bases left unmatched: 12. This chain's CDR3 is CATSAGGDMIYNEQFF. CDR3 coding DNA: TGTGCCACCTCAGCGGGGGGAGATATGATTTACAATGAGCAGTTCTTC.

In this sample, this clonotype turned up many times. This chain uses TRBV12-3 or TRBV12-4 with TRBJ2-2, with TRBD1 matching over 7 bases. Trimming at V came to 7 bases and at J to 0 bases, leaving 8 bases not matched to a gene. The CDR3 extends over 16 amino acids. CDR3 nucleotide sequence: TGTGCCAGCAAAACACTGGGACAGCCGAACACCGGGGAGCTGTTTTTT. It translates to CASKTLGQPNTGELFF.

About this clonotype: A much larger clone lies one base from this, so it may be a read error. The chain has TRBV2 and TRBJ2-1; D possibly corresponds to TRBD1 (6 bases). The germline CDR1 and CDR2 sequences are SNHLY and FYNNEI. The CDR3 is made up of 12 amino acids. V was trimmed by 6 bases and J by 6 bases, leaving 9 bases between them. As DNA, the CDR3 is TGTGCCAGCAGGGGACAAGCCAATGAGCAGTTCTTC. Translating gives CASRGQANEQFF.

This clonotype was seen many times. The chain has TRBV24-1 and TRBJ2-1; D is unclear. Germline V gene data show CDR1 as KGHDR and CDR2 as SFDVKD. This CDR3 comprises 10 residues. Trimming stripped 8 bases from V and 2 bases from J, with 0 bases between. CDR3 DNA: TGTGCCACCACCTACAATGAGCAGTTCTTC. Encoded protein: CATTYNEQFF.

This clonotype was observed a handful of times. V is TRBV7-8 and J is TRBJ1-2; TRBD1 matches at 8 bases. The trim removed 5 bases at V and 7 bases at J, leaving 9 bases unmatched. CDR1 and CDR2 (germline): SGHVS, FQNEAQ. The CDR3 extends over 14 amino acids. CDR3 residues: CASSVSGGIGGYTF. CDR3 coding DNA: TGTGCCAGCAGCGTATCAGGGGGCATCGGTGGCTACACCTTC.

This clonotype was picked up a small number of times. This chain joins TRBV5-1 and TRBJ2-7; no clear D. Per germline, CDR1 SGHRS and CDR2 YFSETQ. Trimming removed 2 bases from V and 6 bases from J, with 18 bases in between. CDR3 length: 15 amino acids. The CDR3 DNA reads TGCGCCAGCAGCTTCTCAATAACCCAGGAAGGCGAGCAGTACTTC. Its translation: CASSFSITQEGEQYF.